Below, one T cell receptor (beta chain) is given with its context. This specimen belongs to a study of regulatory T cells in long-lasting Graves disease. Building the TCR beta libraries relied on iRepertoire HTBI primers, and CDR3 regions underwent Arm-PCR. TCRdb itself ran the multiplex PCR reads through MiXCR, one entry per CDR3 protein. The sample shows approximately 440,000 distinct CDR3 sequences, about a quarter of them seen only once. Time point meaning: persistent/refractory GD, antithyroid drugs over 5 years with positive TRAb. With RNA extracted from PBMCs as input, the TCR library was made. The source was peripheral blood mononuclear cells (PBMCs), collected when the disease was refractory, from a patient treated with antithyroid drugs. The sequence was collected from a female donor with Graves disease.

CDR3: CASSIDDGGSEQYF. The CDR3 DNA reads as TGTGCCAGCAGCATCGACGATGGGGGGTCCGAGCAGTACTTC. This chain connects TRBV7-3 to TRBJ2-7; possibly TRBD2 for D (6 bases). Trimming removed 5 bases at V and 6 bases at J, with 17 bases between. This CDR3 has 14 residues. Germline-derived CDR1 and CDR2 are SGHTA and FQGTGA.